This T cell receptor beta chain was captured in a study of T cells after yellow fever vaccination. Looking at the study overall: Fractions of limited cellularity were prepared by means of SMART-Seq v4 Ultra Low Input.

TCRdb reanalysed the 5' RACE reads using MiXCR and keeps one entry per CDR3 protein. The data show under 700,000 distinct CDR3 sequences, less than 20% seen once. The sample holds a few counts of this clonotype. Its cognate antigen is unknown. V lost 6 bases and J 8 bases, leaving 16 bases between the germline ends. CDR3 length equals 13 residues. Germline V gives CDR1 SGHTA, CDR2 FQGNSA. General study results and limits: Any FACS-sorted repertoire could hold abundant clonotypes that contaminate it from the bulk population. Overlap between CD4 and CD8 compartments was detected for a small share of clonotypes.

The genes are TRBV7-2 and TRBJ1-2; D ambiguous. The receptor was derived from a man between 18 and 29 years old who received the YFV17D yellow fever vaccine. This specimen consisted of PBMCs, obtained around 5 days after the first yellow fever vaccination. CDR3 sequence: CASSFTGVEGYTF. The CDR3 region has the DNA TGTGCCAGCAGTTTTACTGGTGTGGAAGGCTACACCTTC.